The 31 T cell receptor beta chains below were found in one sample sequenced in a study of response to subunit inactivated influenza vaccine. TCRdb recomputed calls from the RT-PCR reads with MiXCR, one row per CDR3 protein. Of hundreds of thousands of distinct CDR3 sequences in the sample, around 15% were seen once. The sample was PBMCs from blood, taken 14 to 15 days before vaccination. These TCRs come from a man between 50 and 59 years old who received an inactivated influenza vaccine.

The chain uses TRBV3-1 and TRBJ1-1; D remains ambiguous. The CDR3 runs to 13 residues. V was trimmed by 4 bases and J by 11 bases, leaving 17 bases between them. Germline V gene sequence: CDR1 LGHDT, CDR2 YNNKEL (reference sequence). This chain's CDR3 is CASSPPLQRKAFF. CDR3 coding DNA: TGTGCCAGCAGCCCCCCGCTTCAAAGGAAGGCTTTCTTT. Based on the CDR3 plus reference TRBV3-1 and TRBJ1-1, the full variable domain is DTAVSQTPKYLVTQMGNDKSIKCEQNLGHDTMYWYKQDSKKFLKIMFSYNNKELIINETVPNRFSPKSPDKAHLNLHINSLELGDSAVYFCASSPPLQRKAFFGQGTRLTVV.

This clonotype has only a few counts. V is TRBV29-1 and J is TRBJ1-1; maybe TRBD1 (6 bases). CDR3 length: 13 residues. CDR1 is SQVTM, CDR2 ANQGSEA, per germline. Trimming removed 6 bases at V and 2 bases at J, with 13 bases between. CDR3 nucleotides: TGCAGCGTCGTCCGGGACATTAACACTGAAGCTTTCTTT. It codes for CSVVRDINTEAFF.

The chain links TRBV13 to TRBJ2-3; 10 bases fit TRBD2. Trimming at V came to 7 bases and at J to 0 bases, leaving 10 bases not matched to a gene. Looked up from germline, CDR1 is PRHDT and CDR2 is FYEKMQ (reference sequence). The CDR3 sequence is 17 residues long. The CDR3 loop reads CASKGVAGGYSTDTQYF. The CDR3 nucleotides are TGTGCCAGCAAGGGAGTAGCGGGGGGCTATAGCACAGATACGCAGTATTTT.

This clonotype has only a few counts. The CDR3 sequence is CASSPAYGSSYEQYF. Here the CDR3 DNA reads TGTGCCAGCAGCCCCGCCTACGGGAGCTCCTACGAGCAGTACTTC. The chain links TRBV7-7 to TRBJ2-7; TRBD2 might be the D (6 bases). CDR1 is SSHAT and CDR2 is FNYEAQ in the germline V gene (reference sequence). Trimming stripped 5 bases from V and 0 bases from J, with 14 bases between. The CDR3 length is 15 residues.

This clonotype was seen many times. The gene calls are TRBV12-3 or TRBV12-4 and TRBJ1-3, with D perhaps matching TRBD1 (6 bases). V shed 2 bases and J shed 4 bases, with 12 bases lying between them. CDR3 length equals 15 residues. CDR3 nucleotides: TGTGCCAGCAGTTTATCCGGGACAAAAGGAAACACCATATATTTT. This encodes CASSLSGTKGNTIYF.

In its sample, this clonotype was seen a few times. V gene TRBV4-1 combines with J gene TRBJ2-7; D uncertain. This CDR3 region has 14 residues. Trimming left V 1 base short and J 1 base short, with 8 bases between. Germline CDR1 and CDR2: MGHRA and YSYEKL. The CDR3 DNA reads TGCGCCAGCAGCCAAGCGACCCGATCCTACGAGCAGTACTTC. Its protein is CASSQATRSYEQYF.

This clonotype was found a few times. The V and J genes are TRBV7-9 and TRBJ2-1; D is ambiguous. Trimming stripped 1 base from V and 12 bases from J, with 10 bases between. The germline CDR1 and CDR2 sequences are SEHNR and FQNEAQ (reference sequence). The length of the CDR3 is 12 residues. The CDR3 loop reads CASSLGSIAQFF. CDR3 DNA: TGTGCCAGCAGCTTAGGCTCCATTGCGCAGTTCTTC. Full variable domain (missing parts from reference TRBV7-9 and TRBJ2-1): DTGVSQNPRHKITKRGQNVTFRCDPISEHNRLYWYRQTLGQGPEFLTYFQNEAQLEKSRLLSDRFSAERPKGSFSTLEIQRTEQGDSAMYLCASSLGSIAQFFGPGTRLTVL.

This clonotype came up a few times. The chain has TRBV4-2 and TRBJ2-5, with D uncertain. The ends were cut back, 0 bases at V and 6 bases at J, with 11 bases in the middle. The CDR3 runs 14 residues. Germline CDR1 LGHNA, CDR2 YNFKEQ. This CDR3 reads CASSQDNRVKTQYF. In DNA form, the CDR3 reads TGTGCCAGCAGCCAAGATAATAGGGTAAAGACCCAGTACTTC.

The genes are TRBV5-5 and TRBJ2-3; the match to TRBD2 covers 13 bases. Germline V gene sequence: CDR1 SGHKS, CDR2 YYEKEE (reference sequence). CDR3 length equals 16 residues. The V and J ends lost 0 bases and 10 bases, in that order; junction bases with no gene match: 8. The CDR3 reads CASSLGIGTSGKAQYF. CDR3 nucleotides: TGTGCCAGCAGCTTGGGTATAGGGACTAGCGGGAAAGCGCAGTATTTT.

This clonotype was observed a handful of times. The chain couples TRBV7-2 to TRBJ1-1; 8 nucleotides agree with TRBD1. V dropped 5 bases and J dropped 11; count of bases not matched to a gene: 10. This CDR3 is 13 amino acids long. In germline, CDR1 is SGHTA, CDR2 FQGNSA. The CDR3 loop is CASSTADRVRAFF. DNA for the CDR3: TGTGCCAGCAGCACCGCGGACAGGGTTCGGGCTTTCTTT. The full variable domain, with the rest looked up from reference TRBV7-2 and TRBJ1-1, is GAGVSQSPSNKVTEKGKDVELRCDPISGHTALYWYRQSLGQGLEFLIYFQGNSAPDKSGLPSDRFSAERTGGSVSTLTIQRTQQEDSAVYLCASSTADRVRAFFGQGTRLTVV.

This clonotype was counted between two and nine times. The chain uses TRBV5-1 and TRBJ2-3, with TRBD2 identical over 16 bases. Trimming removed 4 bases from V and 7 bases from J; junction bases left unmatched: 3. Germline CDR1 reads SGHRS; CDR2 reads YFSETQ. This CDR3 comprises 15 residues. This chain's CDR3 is CASSPGLAGGNTQYF. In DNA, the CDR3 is TGCGCCAGCAGCCCGGGACTAGCGGGAGGGAATACGCAGTATTTT.

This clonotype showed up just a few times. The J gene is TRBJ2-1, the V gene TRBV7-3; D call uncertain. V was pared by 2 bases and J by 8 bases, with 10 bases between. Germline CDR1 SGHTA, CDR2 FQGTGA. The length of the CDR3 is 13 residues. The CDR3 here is CASSLASSDEQFF. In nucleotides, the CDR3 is TGTGCCAGCAGCTTAGCGTCCAGTGATGAGCAGTTCTTC.

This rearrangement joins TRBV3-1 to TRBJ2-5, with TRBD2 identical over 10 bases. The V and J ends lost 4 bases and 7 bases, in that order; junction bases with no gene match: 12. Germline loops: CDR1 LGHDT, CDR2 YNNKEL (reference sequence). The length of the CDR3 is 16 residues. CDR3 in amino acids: CASSPSSGSFVGTQYF. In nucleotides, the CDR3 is TGTGCCAGCAGCCCCTCTAGCGGGAGTTTTGTCGGGACCCAGTACTTC.

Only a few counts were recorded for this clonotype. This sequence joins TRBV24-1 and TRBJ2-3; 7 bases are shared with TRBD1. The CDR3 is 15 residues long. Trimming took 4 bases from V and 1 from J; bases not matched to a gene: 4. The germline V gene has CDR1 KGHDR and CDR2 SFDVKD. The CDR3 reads CATSDPGTGTDTQYF. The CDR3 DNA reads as TGTGCCACCAGTGACCCTGGGACAGGCACAGATACGCAGTATTTT.

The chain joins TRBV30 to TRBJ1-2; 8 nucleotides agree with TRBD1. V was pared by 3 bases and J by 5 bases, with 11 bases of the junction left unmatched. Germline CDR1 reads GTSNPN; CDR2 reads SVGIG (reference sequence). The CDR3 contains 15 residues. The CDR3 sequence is CAWRLLGQGGYGYTF. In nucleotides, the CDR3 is TGTGCCTGGAGGTTGTTAGGACAGGGTGGATATGGCTACACCTTC. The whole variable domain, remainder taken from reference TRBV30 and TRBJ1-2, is SQTIHQWPATLVQPVGSPLSLECTVEGTSNPNLYWYRQAAGRGLQLLFYSVGIGQISSEVPQNLSASRPQDRQFILSSKKLLLSDSGFYLCAWRLLGQGGYGYTFGSGTRLTVV.

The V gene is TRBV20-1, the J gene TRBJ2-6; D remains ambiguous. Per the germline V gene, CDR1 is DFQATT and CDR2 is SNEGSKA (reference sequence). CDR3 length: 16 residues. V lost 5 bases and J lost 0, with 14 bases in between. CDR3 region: CSAPRPVPSGANVLTF. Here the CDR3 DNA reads TGCAGTGCTCCGCGGCCGGTCCCCTCTGGGGCCAACGTCCTGACTTTC.

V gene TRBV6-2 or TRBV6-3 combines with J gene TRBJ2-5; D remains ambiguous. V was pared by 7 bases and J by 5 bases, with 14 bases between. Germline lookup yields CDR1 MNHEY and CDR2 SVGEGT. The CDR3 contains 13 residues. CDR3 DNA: TGTGCCAGCAAGGTCCTCATGAGGGAGACCCAGTACTTC. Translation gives CASKVLMRETQYF.

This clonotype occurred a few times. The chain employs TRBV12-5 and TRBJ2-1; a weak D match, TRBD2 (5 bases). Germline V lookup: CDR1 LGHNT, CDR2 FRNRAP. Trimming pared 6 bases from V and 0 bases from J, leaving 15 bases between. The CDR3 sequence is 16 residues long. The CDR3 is CASGQRSGVSYNEQFF. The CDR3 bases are TGTGCTAGTGGGCAGAGGAGCGGCGTCTCCTACAATGAGCAGTTCTTC. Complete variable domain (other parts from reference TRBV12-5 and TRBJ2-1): DARVTQTPRHKVTEMGQEVTMRCQPILGHNTVFWYRQTMMQGLELLAYFRNRAPLDDSGMPKDRFSAEMPDATLATLKIQPSEPRDSAVYFCASGQRSGVSYNEQFFGPGTRLTVL.

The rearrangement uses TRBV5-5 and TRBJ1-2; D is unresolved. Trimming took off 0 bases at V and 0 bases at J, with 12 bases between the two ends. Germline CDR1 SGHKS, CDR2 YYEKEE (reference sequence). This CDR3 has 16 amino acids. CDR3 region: CASSLGQEYPNYGYTF. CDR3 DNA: TGTGCCAGCAGCTTGGGGCAGGAATACCCTAACTATGGCTACACCTTC.

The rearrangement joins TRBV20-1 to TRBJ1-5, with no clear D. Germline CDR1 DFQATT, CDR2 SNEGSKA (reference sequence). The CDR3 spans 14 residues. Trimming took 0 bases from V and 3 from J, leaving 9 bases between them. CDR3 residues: CSARESGNNQPQHF. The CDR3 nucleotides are TGCAGTGCTAGAGAATCAGGTAACAATCAGCCCCAGCATTTT.

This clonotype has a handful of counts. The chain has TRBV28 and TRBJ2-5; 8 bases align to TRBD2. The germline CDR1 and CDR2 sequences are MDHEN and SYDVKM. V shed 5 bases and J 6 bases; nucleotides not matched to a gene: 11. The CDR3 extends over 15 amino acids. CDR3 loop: CASSGQRELPKTQYF. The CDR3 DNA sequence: TGTGCCAGCAGTGGCCAGCGGGAGCTCCCGAAGACCCAGTACTTC.

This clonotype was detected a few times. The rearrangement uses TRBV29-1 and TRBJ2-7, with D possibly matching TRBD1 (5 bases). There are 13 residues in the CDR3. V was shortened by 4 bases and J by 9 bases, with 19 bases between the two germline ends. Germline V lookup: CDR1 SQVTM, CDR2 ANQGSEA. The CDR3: CSVAGSSLIGQYF. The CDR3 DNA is TGCAGCGTTGCAGGGTCGTCACTTATCGGGCAGTACTTC.

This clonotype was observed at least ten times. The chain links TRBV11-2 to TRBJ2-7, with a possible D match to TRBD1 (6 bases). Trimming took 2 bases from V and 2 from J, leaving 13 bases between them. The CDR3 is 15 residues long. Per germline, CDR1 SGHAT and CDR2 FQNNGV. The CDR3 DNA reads TGTGCCAGCAGCTTACCTGGGACACAAACCTACGAGCAGTACTTC. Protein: CASSLPGTQTYEQYF.

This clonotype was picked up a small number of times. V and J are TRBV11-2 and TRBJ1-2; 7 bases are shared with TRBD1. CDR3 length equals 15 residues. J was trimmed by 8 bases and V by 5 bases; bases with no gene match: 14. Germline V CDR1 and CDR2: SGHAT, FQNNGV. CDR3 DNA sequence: TGTGCCAGCAGCCACGGGAAAGGGGGCATAAAGGGCTACACCTTC. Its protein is CASSHGKGGIKGYTF.

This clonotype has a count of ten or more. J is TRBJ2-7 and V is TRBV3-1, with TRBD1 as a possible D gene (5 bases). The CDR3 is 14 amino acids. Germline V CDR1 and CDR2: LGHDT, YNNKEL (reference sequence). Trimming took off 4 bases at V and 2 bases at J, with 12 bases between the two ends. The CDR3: CASSPRVTPYEQYF. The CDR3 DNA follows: TGTGCCAGCAGCCCCAGGGTCACCCCCTACGAGCAGTACTTC.

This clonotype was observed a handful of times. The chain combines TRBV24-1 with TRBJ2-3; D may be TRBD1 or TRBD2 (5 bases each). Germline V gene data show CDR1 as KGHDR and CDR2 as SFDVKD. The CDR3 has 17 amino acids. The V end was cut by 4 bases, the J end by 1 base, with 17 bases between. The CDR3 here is CATSDLKGSGGTDTQYF. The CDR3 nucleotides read TGTGCCACCAGTGACCTCAAGGGGAGCGGTGGCACAGATACGCAGTATTTT.

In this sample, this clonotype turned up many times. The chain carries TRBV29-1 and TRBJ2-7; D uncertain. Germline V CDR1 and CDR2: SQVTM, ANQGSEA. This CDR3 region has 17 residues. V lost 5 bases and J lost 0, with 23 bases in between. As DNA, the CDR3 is TGCAGCGTTTTAGCTACCCCCCGTGACGGAAGCTCCTACGAGCAGTACTTC. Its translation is CSVLATPRDGSSYEQYF.

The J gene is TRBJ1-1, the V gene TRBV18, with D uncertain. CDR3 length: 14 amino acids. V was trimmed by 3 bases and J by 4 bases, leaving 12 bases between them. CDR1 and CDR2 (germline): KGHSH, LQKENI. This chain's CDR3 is CASSPPSLGTEAFF. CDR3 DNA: TGTGCCAGCTCACCCCCCAGCTTAGGCACTGAAGCTTTCTTT.

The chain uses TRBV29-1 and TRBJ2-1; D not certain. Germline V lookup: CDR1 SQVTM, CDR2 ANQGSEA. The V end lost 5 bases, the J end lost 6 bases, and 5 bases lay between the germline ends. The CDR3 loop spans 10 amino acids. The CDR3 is CSVYSNEQFF. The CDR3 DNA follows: TGCAGCGTTTATAGCAATGAGCAGTTCTTC.

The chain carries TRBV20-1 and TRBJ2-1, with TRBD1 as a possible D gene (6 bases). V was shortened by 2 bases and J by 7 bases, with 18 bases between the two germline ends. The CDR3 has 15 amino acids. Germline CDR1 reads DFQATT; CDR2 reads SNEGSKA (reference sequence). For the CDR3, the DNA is TGCAGTGCTAGAACCGGAGACAGGTTGGTAAATGAGCAGTTCTTC. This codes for CSARTGDRLVNEQFF.

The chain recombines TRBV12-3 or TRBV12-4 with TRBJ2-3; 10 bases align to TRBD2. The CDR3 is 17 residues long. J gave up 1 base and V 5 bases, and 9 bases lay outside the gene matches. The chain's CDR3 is CASSLALAGPGTDTQYF. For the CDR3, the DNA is TGTGCCAGCAGTCTGGCACTAGCGGGGCCCGGCACAGATACGCAGTATTTT.